Shown below are 8 T cell receptor beta chains from a single sample sequenced in a study of T-cell reconstitution after alpha-beta-depleted transplantation in children. Preparation of the TCRbeta library was carried out with unique molecular identifiers. TCRdb re-analysed the PCR reads in MiXCR, keeping a single row per CDR3 protein. This sample has some 500,000 distinct CDR3 sequences, with 32% found just once. The specimen was PBMCs from the stem cell graft donor, collected from the stem cell graft. The source is a human donor who donated a stem cell graft to a child with aplastic anemia.

This clonotype was recorded a few times. DNA of the CDR3: TGTGCCAGCAGCTACCAGGGAGATGAGCAGTTCTTC. It specifies CASSYQGDEQFF. The gene calls are TRBV11-3 and TRBJ2-1, with D perhaps assigned TRBD1 or TRBD2 (5 bases each). Between the trimmed V and J ends, which lost 4 bases and 8 bases, there was a span of 9 bases. The V gene's germline CDR1 is SGHNT and CDR2 YENEEA. This CDR3 contains 12 residues. The complete variable domain, with remaining parts taken from reference TRBV11-3 and TRBJ2-1, reads EAGVVQSPRYKIIEKKQPVAFWCNPISGHNTLYWYLQNLGQGPELLIRYENEEAVDDSQLPKDRFSAERLKGVDSTLKIQPAELGDSAVYLCASSYQGDEQFFGPGTRLTVL.

The chain couples TRBV7-2 to TRBJ1-2; unclear D gene. V was clipped by 1 base and J by 7 bases, with 10 bases between them. Germline V gives CDR1 SGHTA, CDR2 FQGNSA. The CDR3 contains 13 residues. Here the CDR3 reads CASSLVSGVGYTF. CDR3 DNA sequence: TGTGCCAGCAGCTTAGTTTCCGGGGTTGGCTACACCTTC.

The rearrangement joins TRBV5-4 to TRBJ1-1; 8 bases align to TRBD1. The V segment lost 3 bases and the J segment 5 bases; nucleotides outside the gene matches: 12. The germline gives CDR1 SGHNT, CDR2 YYREEE (reference sequence). The CDR3 contains 16 residues. The CDR3 DNA follows: TGTGCCAGCAGCTCCCTGGACAGGGCTAGGGAGACTGAAGCTTTCTTT. Amino acid sequence: CASSSLDRARETEAFF.

This clonotype has more than one count but fewer than ten. The genes are TRBV5-1 and TRBJ2-1, with 9 bases fitting TRBD1. The germline V gene has CDR1 SGHRS and CDR2 YFSETQ. CDR3 length: 18 residues. V lost 1 base and J lost 6; bases outside the gene matches: 14. CDR3: CASSLKAGQGFGGNEQFF. For the CDR3, the DNA is TGCGCCAGCAGCTTGAAAGCGGGACAGGGTTTTGGGGGCAATGAGCAGTTCTTC.

There are a few counts of this clonotype. In DNA, the CDR3 is TGCAGTGCTAGAGATCGAATTTTGGGACGGGGAAACACTGAAGCTTTCTTT. Amino acids: CSARDRILGRGNTEAFF. This chain connects TRBV20-1 to TRBJ1-1, with D maybe TRBD1 (5 bases). From germline, CDR1 is DFQATT and CDR2 SNEGSKA (reference sequence). V was pared by 0 bases and J by 2 bases, with 19 bases between. The CDR3 consists of 17 residues.

CDR3 sequence reads: CASSLYLLAGDPDTQYF. CDR3 DNA: TGCGCCAGCAGCTTATACTTACTAGCGGGAGACCCAGATACGCAGTATTTT. The chain joins TRBV5-1 to TRBJ2-3; TRBD2 matches 11 bases. The CDR3 extends over 17 amino acids. In germline, CDR1 is SGHRS, CDR2 YFSETQ. V lost 2 bases and J lost 4; bases outside the gene matches: 9.

CDR3 nucleotides: TGTGCCAGCAGCCCCGGGGGGGTCCCGAACACTGAAGCTTTCTTT. This codes for CASSPGGVPNTEAFF. V gene TRBV7-9 combines with J gene TRBJ1-1, with a tentative D call TRBD1 (5 bases). Germline CDR1 reads SEHNR; CDR2 reads FQNEAQ (reference sequence). V shed 5 bases and J shed 1 base, with 14 bases lying between them. This CDR3 is built from 15 residues.

The chain has TRBV12-3 or TRBV12-4 and TRBJ1-5; no reliable D call. CDR3 length: 14 amino acids. Trimming removed 6 bases from V and 4 bases from J, with 13 bases in between. The CDR3 here is CASSDGMSNQPQHF. The CDR3 DNA follows: TGTGCCAGCAGCGACGGGATGTCGAATCAGCCCCAGCATTTT.